The entry that follows covers one TCR beta chain sequence. Its cognate antigen has yet to be identified. The input lacks base qualities; no much larger clone sits a single base away. RNA was extracted using the RNeasy kit, and roughly 0.45 to 1 ug of the RNA was reverse transcribed with random hexamers. The immunoSEQ multiplex PCR assay, covering 54 Vbeta and 13 Jbeta segments, was used to amplify TCR beta CDR3 regions. PCR amplification bias was corrected by using a synthetic template baseline for primer optimization and computational correction. The original pipeline was this. Only productive sequences were kept, with reads annotated to V, D and J genes according to IMGT and analyzed in immunoSEQ Analyzer. To calculate clonality, Shannon entropy was normalized by log2 of the number of productive unique sequences and then subtracted from one. For each patient and control, public and private clones were evaluated among the 100 most prevalent clones. Clones were defined as Susac-specific when absent from the healthy and MS cohorts, from about 1,100 published viral clones and from other ImmuneACCESS disease sequences. TCRdb passed the public sequencing reads through fastp at Q25 and MiXCR, retaining productive beta sequences. Identical CDR3 proteins give one entry, which carries the most common genes and DNA. What appears here as the V and J calls and clone size reflects TCRdb's work, not the paper's. Counted in this sample were 95,000 to 150,000 distinct CDR3 sequences; around 96% of them appeared once. The ten largest clonotypes hold about 0.2% of the sample.

The data stem from a study of CD8 T cells in Susac syndrome (dated by TCRdb to about 2019). Notes on the research overall: Among the Susac syndrome patients who were sequenced, clinically active disease was present in six and clinical remission was observed in 8 or 9. At blood withdrawal, Susac syndrome patients were therapy-naive, treated with corticosteroids (with IVIg additionally given to some), or treated with IVIg alone. The study used repertoire sequencing to test whether antigen drove CD8+ T cell activation and differentiation in Susac syndrome. The study compared CD8+ T cell repertoire clonality among 11 to 12 healthy donors, around 14 Susac syndrome patients and about 16 multiple sclerosis patients. Beyond this particular receptor, the publication reports: About 15 Susac-specific public clones were identified in the total CD8+ repertoire, and a few Susac-specific public clones were identified in the CD8+ TEMRA repertoire. The number of individuals in the TCR sequencing and HLA analysis was recognized as being relatively small. CD8+ repertoires in Susac syndrome showed clonal expansion, which was highest in CD8+ TEMRA cells and was greater in clinically active patients than in remitting patients.

Peripheral blood CD8+ and CD4+ T cells from healthy donors, Susac syndrome patients and multiple sclerosis patients were profiled using high-throughput TCR beta sequencing. Susac syndrome patients met recently defined diagnostic criteria for definite or probable disease. Bulk CD8+ and CD4+ T cells were purified by magnetic negative isolation, whereas CD8+ TEMRA cells were enriched by FACS. Blood was drawn into EDTA tubes, processed within 24 hours, and PBMCs were isolated by density gradient centrifugation. PBMCs intended for TCR sequencing were cryopreserved in liquid nitrogen and thawed later in a water bath at 37 degrees C. Purity of sorted or isolated CD4+, CD8+ and CD8+ TEMRA cells was at least 90%. Taken from cysteine to phenylalanine, the CDR3 has 14 residues. CDR3 DNA is the only sequence kept; it has 42 bases, read in frame from the first base. Trimming takes 2 bases from V and 5 bases from J, and the germline ends sit 13 bases apart. The germline V gene (reference sequence) specifies SEHNR as CDR1 and FQNEAQ as CDR2.

This sequence originates from a human donor with Susac syndrome. The receptor chain draws on TRBV7-9 and TRBJ2-7; TRBD1 is a weak D gene call, 5 bases matching. The sequenced sample consisted of CD8+ T cells from PBMCs. CDR3 region: CASSLRLKDNEQYF. The nucleotide sequence is TGTGCCAGCAGCTTAAGACTCAAGGACAACGAGCAGTACTTC.